These 17 T cell receptor beta chains came from one sample sequenced in a study of blood T cells in healthy people across ages (dated by TCRdb to between 2014 and 2016). Library preparation used 5' RACE. Instrument used: Illumina HiSeq 2500. The second PCR ran for roughly 7 to 11 cycles and used a J-beta primer mix along with a sample-barcoded 5' primer. The public sequencing data were trimmed at Q25 with fastp and processed into clonotypes with MiXCR by TCRdb, which kept only in-frame beta chains. Every entry covers one CDR3 protein and lists the most common genes and DNA from its rows. The sample table shows hundreds of thousands of distinct CDR3 sequences, and roughly 50% are seen once. Roughly 34% of the sample lies in the top ten. Sample: blood. These receptors all stem from a man in his sixties in good health.

This clonotype was recorded once. The gene calls are TRBV6-6 and TRBJ1-5; tentatively, D is TRBD1 (5 bases). This CDR3 has 14 residues. V was trimmed by 3 bases and J by 2 bases, leaving 8 bases between them. Germline V lookup: CDR1 MNHNY, CDR2 SVGAGI (reference sequence). The CDR3 reads CASSYVGGNQPQHF. CDR3 sequence (DNA): TGTGCCAGCAGTTATGTAGGGGGCAATCAGCCCCAGCATTTT.

The table lists this clonotype with many counts. The chain combines TRBV29-1 with TRBJ2-4; D is possibly TRBD2 (5 bases). The ends were cut back, 5 bases at V and 1 base at J, with 9 bases in the middle. The CDR3 runs to 13 residues. The V gene's germline CDR1 is SQVTM and CDR2 ANQGSEA. CDR3 in DNA: TGCAGCGTTCTATCGGGGGCCAAAAACATTCAGTACTTC. It specifies CSVLSGAKNIQYF.

The rearrangement joins TRBV7-9 to TRBJ2-6; 9 bases are a match to TRBD1. The germline V gene encodes CDR1 SEHNR and CDR2 FQNEAQ (reference sequence). V lost 5 bases, J lost 0 bases, and 5 bases stayed unmatched. CDR3 length: 17 residues. CDR3 coding DNA: TGTGCCAGCAGCGGCTGGACAGGGGACTCTGGGGCCAACGTCCTGACTTTC. Protein product: CASSGWTGDSGANVLTF.

The chain uses TRBV7-3 and TRBJ2-3; D is perhaps TRBD2 (5 bases). CDR1 is SGHTA and CDR2 is FQGTGA in the germline V gene. The V end lost 11 bases, the J end lost 6 bases, and 24 bases lay between the germline ends. The CDR3 consists of 15 residues. CDR3 region: CACNQRADCRDTQYF. The CDR3 DNA follows: TGTGCCTGCAACCAGAGGGCAGATTGTAGGGATACGCAGTATTTT.

This clonotype was seen a handful of times. This sequence joins TRBV27 and TRBJ2-7; D call uncertain. Germline V gives CDR1 MNHEY, CDR2 SMNVEV (reference sequence). This CDR3 has 13 residues. Trimming took off 0 bases at V and 7 bases at J, with 10 bases between the two ends. The CDR3 bases are TGTGCCAGCAGTTTATCTACTGGGAATGAGCAGTACTTC. It translates to CASSLSTGNEQYF.

This sequence joins TRBV15 and TRBJ2-1; D may correspond to TRBD1 or TRBD2 (5 bases each). The V and J ends lost 4 bases and 4 bases respectively, with 17 bases between them. The CDR3 totals 16 residues. Germline lookup yields CDR1 LNHNV and CDR2 YYDKDF (reference sequence). The CDR3 coding sequence is TGTGCCACCAGCAAAGGGGCGGGCAGAGGATACAATGAGCAGTTCTTC. Protein product: CATSKGAGRGYNEQFF.

V and J are TRBV6-6 and TRBJ2-1; 11 positions agree with TRBD2. Unmatched junction bases numbered 3, after V lost 4 bases and J lost 4 bases. Germline CDR1 MNHNY, CDR2 SVGAGI (reference sequence). This CDR3 is 15 amino acids long. The CDR3 DNA follows: TGTGCCAGCAGTTTTAGCGGGGGGGTATACAATGAGCAGTTCTTC. Protein product: CASSFSGGVYNEQFF.

The chain has TRBV28 and TRBJ2-5, with D possibly matching TRBD2 (6 bases). With 5 bases removed from V and 2 bases from J, the gap between germline ends came to 15 bases. The CDR3 sequence is 15 residues long. Germline CDR1 is MDHEN and CDR2 is SYDVKM. The CDR3 bases are TGTGCCAGCAGTCCCCTGGGGGGATGGCAAGAGACCCAGTACTTC. This gives the protein CASSPLGGWQETQYF.

V usage is TRBV6-5 and J usage is TRBJ2-1; 7 nucleotides agree with TRBD1. V shed 6 bases, J shed 12 bases, and the junction held 8 bases outside the gene matches. This CDR3 is 12 amino acids long. Germline CDR1 and CDR2: MNHEY and SVGAGI. The CDR3 nucleotides read TGTGCCAGCAGCCGGACAGGACCACCGCAGTTCTTC. Translating gives CASSRTGPPQFF.

The chain has TRBV20-1 and TRBJ1-2, with D possibly matching TRBD1 (5 bases). This CDR3 spans 13 amino acids. Germline V lookup: CDR1 DFQATT, CDR2 SNEGSKA (reference sequence). Trimming removed 3 bases at V and 5 bases at J, with 13 bases between. The CDR3 nucleotides are TGCAGTGCTAGGATCGCAGGGCAATATGGCTACACCTTC. Translated: CSARIAGQYGYTF.

This chain connects TRBV20-1 to TRBJ2-3; 12 nucleotides align to TRBD2. CDR3 length equals 13 residues. With 5 bases clipped from V and 9 bases from J, the junction kept 6 bases outside the gene matches. Germline assignment: CDR1 DFQATT and CDR2 SNEGSKA (reference sequence). The CDR3 region has the DNA TGCAGTGCTGGGAAAGGACTAGCGGGGACGCAGTATTTT. Its translation is CSAGKGLAGTQYF.

This chain uses TRBV11-2 with TRBJ2-1, with 11 nucleotides matching TRBD2. Unmatched junction bases numbered 7, after V lost 5 bases and J lost 4 bases. Germline CDR1 reads SGHAT; CDR2 reads FQNNGV. CDR3 length: 16 amino acids. The CDR3 region has the DNA TGTGCCAGCAGCACCAAGACTAGCGGGGTGTACAATGAGCAGTTCTTC. It codes for CASSTKTSGVYNEQFF.

This clonotype was counted between two and nine times. This chain connects TRBV5-1 to TRBJ2-1; 9 bases are shared with TRBD2. This CDR3 is built from 14 residues. Unmatched junction bases numbered 3, after V lost 2 bases and J lost 6 bases. The V gene's germline CDR1 is SGHRS and CDR2 YFSETQ. CDR3 bases: TGCGCCAGCAGCTTTGCGGGGGGGCCCAATGAGCAGTTCTTC. Amino acid sequence: CASSFAGGPNEQFF.

The chain recombines TRBV10-3 with TRBJ2-7; 12 positions agree with TRBD1. Germline assignment: CDR1 ENHRY and CDR2 SYGVKD. CDR3 size: 16 residues. V shed 5 bases and J 3 bases; nucleotides not matched to a gene: 8. The CDR3 DNA reads TGTGCCATCAGTCCTCAAGGGACAGGGGGCGGCTACGAGCAGTACTTC. This sequence encodes CAISPQGTGGGYEQYF.

The gene calls are TRBV5-5 and TRBJ2-5; TRBD1 aligns across 7 bases. The junction had 6 bases not matched to a gene; V was cut back by 4 bases and J by 3 bases. In germline, CDR1 is SGHKS, CDR2 YYEKEE (reference sequence). CDR3 size: 14 residues. CDR3 nucleotide sequence: TGTGCCAGCAGCCGGGGACAGATAGAAGAGACCCAGTACTTC. This codes for CASSRGQIEETQYF.

The chain employs TRBV5-1 and TRBJ2-2, with TRBD1 identical over 7 bases. With 5 bases clipped from V and 6 bases from J, the junction kept 7 bases outside the gene matches. The CDR3 totals 14 residues. The germline CDR1 and CDR2 sequences are SGHRS and YFSETQ. The CDR3 DNA sequence: TGCGCCAGCAGAGAGGGGGCTTCTCCCGGGGAGCTGTTTTTT. Translation: CASREGASPGELFF. Filled out from reference TRBV5-1 and TRBJ2-2, the complete variable domain reads KAGVTQTPRYLIKTRGQQVTLSCSPISGHRSVSWYQQTPGQGLQFLFEYFSETQRNKGNFPGRFSGRQFSNSRSEMNVSTLELGDSALYLCASREGASPGELFFGEGSRLTVL.

This clonotype was counted at least ten times. The chain joins TRBV5-6 to TRBJ1-2; D is undetermined. The CDR3 consists of 15 residues. The V end was cut by 2 bases, the J end by 4 bases, with 15 bases between. Germline V gene lookup returns CDR1 SGHDT and CDR2 YYEEEE. In nucleotides, the CDR3 is TGTGCCAGCAGCTTTCGGGTCGAGAGGGCCTATGGCTACACCTTC. Residues: CASSFRVERAYGYTF.